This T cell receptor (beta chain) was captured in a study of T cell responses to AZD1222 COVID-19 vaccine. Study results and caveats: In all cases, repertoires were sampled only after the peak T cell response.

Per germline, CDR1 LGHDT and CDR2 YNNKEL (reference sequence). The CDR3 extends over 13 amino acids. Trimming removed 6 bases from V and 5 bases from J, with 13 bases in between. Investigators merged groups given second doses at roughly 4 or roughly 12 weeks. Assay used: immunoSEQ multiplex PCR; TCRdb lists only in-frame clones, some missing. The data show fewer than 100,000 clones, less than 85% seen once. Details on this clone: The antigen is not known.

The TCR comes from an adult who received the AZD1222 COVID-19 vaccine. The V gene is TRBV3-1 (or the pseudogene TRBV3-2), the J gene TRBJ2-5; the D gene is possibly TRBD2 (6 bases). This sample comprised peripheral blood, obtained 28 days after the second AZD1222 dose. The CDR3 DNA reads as TGTGCCAGCAGTAGGAGGGGCGGGGAGACCCAGTACTTC. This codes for CASSRRGGETQYF.